Detailed here is one T cell receptor beta chain. Its antigen is unidentified. V gave up 5 bases and J gave up 0 bases, with 17 bases separating them. The CDR3 is 18 amino acids. The germline V gene has CDR1 MDHEN and CDR2 SYDVKM. The table came from immunoSEQ multiplex PCR; TCRdb's copy has only in-frame clones and leaves some out. The sample includes some 120,000 clones, around 90% of them seen just once. The data were obtained in a study of cytomegalovirus exposure and HLA in healthy donors. Whole-study results and caveats: Through in vitro validation, three CMV-associated chains were shown to be specific for CMV antigens. TCR sequences were mostly rare, though some public TCRs occurred in many donors.

The sample consisted of PBMCs. The origin of this receptor is a woman between 18 and 30 years old in good health and CMV-seronegative. The chain has TRBV28 and TRBJ2-6, with D unresolved. CDR3 in amino acids: CASSALGSALSGANVLTF. As DNA, the CDR3 is TGTGCCAGCAGTGCTCTTGGCAGCGCCCTCTCTGGGGCCAACGTCCTGACTTTC.